This entry is about one T cell receptor (beta chain). Its specificity is unknown. The record originates from a study of identical twins. TCRdb re-analysed the 5' RACE reads in MiXCR, keeping a single row per CDR3 protein. The sample contains hundreds of thousands of distinct CDR3 sequences, 7.5% of which appear only once. Study results and limitations: Cord blood beta clonotypes present at high abundance carried fewer insertions; no such pattern appeared in memory repertoires. Within monozygotic twins, out-of-frame TCR alpha sharing was underestimated by the models. Out-of-frame alpha sequences common to twins exhibited a surplus of low generation probability. Beta out-of-frame sequences displayed a weaker excess of sharing between twins.

Germline CDR1 reads MDHEN; CDR2 reads SYDVKM. The ends were cut back, 7 bases at V and 4 bases at J, with 11 bases in the middle. The CDR3 covers 12 residues. The same specimen was also included in a second study, on yellow fever vaccine responses in identical twins.

The genes are TRBV28 and TRBJ2-7; D ambiguous. The source is a woman aged 18-35 years in good health. Sequenced sample: memory (CD45RO+) T cells sorted from blood. The CDR3 DNA reads TGTGCCAGCACTTCAGCTGGGTACGAGCAGTACTTC. This codes for CASTSAGYEQYF.